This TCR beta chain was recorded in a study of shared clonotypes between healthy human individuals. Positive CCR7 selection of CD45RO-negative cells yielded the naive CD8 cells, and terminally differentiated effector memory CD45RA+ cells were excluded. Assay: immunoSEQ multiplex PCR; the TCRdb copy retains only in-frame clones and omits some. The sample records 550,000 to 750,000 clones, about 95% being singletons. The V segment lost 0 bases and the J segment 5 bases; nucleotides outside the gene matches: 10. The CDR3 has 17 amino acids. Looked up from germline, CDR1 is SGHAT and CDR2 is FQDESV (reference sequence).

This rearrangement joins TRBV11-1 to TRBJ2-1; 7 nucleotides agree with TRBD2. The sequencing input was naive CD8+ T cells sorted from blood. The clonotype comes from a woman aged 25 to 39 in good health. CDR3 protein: CASSLAYGRERDNEQFF. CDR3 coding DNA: TGTGCCAGCAGCTTAGCGTACGGGCGGGAGCGCGACAATGAGCAGTTCTTC. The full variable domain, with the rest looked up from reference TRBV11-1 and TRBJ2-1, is EAEVAQSPRYKITEKSQAVAFWCDPISGHATLYWYRQILGQGPELLVQFQDESVVDDSQLPKDRFSAERLKGVDSTLKIQPAELGDSAMYLCASSLAYGRERDNEQFFGPGTRLTVL.